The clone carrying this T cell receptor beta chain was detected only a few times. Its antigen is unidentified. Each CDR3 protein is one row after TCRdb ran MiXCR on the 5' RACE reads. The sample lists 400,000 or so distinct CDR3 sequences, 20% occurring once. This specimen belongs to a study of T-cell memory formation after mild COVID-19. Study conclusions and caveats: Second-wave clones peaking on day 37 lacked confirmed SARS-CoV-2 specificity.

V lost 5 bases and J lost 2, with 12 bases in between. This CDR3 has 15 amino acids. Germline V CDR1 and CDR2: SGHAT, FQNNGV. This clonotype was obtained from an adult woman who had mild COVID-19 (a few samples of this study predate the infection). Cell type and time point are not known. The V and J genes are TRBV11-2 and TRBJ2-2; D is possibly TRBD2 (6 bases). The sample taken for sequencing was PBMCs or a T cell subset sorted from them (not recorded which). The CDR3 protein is CASSLPGLNTGELFF. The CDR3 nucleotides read TGTGCCAGCAGCCTACCGGGACTCAACACCGGGGAGCTGTTTTTT.